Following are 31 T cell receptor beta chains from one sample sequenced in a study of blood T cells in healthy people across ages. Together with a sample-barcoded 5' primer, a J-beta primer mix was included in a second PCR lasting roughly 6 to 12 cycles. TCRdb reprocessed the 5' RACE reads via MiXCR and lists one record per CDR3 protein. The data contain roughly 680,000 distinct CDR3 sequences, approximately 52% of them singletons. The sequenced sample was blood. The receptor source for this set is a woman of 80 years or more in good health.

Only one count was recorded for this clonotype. Here the CDR3 DNA reads TGTGCCAGCAGCGTAGAGGCAGGGGGTGGTGAGCAGTACTTC. This codes for CASSVEAGGGEQYF. The V gene is TRBV9, the J gene TRBJ2-5, with 7 bases aligning to TRBD1. Germline lookup yields CDR1 SGDLS and CDR2 YYNGEE. This CDR3 has 14 amino acids. V gave up 0 bases and J gave up 11 bases; unmatched junction bases: 10.

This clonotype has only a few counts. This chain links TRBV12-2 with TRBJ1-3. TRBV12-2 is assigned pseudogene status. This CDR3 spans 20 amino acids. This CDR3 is CASRLKFDWRAPASGNTIYF. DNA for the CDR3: TGTGCAAGTCGCTTAAAATTCGATTGGAGAGCCCCGGCCTCTGGAAACACCATATATTTT.

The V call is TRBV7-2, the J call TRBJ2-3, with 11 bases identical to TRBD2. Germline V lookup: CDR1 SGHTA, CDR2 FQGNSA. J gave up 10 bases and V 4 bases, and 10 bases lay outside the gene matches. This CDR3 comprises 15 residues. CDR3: CASSSGLAGVMAQYF. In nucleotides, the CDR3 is TGTGCCAGCAGCTCCGGACTAGCGGGTGTAATGGCGCAGTATTTT.

The CDR3 reads CASSRSPPDTQYF. The CDR3 DNA is TGTGCCAGCAGCCGATCCCCTCCAGATACGCAGTATTTT. V and J are TRBV27 and TRBJ2-3; D is uncertain. The CDR3 spans 13 residues. Trimming stripped 6 bases from V and 4 bases from J, with 11 bases between. The germline CDR1 and CDR2 sequences are MNHEY and SMNVEV (reference sequence).

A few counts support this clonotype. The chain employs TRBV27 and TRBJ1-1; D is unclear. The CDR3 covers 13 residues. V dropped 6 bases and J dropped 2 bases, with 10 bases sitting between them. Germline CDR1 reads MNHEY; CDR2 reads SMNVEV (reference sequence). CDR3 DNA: TGTGCCAGCAGCCTAACACGTAACACTGAAGCTTTCTTT. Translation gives CASSLTRNTEAFF.

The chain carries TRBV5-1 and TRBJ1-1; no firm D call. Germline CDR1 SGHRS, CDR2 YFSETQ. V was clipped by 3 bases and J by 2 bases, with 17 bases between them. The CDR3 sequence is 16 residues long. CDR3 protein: CASSSEREIPNTEAFF. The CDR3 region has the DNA TGCGCCAGCAGCTCCGAGAGGGAGATCCCTAACACTGAAGCTTTCTTT.

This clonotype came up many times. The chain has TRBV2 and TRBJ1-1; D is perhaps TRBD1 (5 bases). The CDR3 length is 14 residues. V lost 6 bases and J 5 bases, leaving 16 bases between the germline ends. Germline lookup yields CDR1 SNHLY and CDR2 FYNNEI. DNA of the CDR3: TGTGCCAGCAGAGCCGGAGGGGCGGGTACTGAAGCTTTCTTT. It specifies CASRAGGAGTEAFF.

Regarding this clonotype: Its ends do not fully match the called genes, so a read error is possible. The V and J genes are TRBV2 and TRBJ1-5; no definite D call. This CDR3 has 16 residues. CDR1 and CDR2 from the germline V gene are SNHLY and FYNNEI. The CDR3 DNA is TGTGCCAGCAGTGAAACAGCACCGTATAGCGATCAGCCCCAGCATTTT. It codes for CASSETAPYSDQPQHF.

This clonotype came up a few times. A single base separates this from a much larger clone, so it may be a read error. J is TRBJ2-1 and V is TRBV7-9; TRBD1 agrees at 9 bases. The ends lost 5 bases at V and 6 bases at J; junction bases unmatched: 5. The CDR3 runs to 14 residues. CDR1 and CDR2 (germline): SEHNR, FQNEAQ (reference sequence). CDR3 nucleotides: TGTGCCAGCAGCGTTGGACAGGGGTTCAATGAGCAGTTCTTC. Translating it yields CASSVGQGFNEQFF.

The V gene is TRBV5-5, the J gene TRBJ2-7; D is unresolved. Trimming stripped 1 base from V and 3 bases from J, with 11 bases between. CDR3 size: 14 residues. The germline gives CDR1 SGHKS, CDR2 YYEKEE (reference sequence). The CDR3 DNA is TGTGCCAGCAGCTTGACGAATGGATTCTACGAGCAGTACTTC. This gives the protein CASSLTNGFYEQYF. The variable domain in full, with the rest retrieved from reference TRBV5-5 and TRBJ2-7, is DAGVTQSPTHLIKTRGQQVTLRCSPISGHKSVSWYQQVLGQGPQFIFQYYEKEERGRGNFPDRFSARQFPNYSSELNVNALLLGDSALYLCASSLTNGFYEQYFGPGTRLTVT.

DNA of the CDR3: TGCAGTGCTAGGAGGACAGGAGACCAAGAGACCCAGTACTTC. Amino acids: CSARRTGDQETQYF. The chain is built from TRBV20-1 and TRBJ2-5; TRBD1 agrees at 7 bases. The CDR3 is 14 residues long. Germline lookup yields CDR1 DFQATT and CDR2 SNEGSKA (reference sequence). J gave up 0 bases and V 3 bases, and 4 bases lay outside the gene matches.

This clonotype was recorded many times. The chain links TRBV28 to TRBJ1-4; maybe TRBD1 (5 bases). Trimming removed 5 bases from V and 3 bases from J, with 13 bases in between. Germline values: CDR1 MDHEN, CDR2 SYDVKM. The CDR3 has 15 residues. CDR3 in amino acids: CASSTQTVANEKLFF. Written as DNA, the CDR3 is TGTGCCAGCAGTACCCAGACAGTGGCTAATGAAAAACTGTTTTTT. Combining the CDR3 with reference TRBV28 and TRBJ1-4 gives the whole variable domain DVKVTQSSRYLVKRTGEKVFLECVQDMDHENMFWYRQDPGLGLRLIYFSYDVKMKEKGDIPEGYSVSREKKERFSLILESASTNQTSMYLCASSTQTVANEKLFFGSGTQLSVL.

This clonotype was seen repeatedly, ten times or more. CDR3 sequence reads: CSATDRESYGYTF. CDR3 DNA sequence: TGCAGTGCTACGGACAGGGAGAGCTATGGCTACACCTTC. The genes are TRBV20-1 and TRBJ1-2, with TRBD1 identical over 8 bases. Trimming removed 4 bases from V and 4 bases from J; junction bases left unmatched: 5. The CDR3 has 13 residues. Germline assignment: CDR1 DFQATT and CDR2 SNEGSKA (reference sequence).

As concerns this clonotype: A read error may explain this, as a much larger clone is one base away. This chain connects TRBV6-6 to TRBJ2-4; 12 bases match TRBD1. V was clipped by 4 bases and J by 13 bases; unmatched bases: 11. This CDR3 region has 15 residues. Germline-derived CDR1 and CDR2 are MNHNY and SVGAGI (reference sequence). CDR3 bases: TGTGCCAGCAGTTCCGGGACAGGGGGCTACACTGAGCAGTACTTC. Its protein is CASSSGTGGYTEQYF.

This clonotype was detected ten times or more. CDR3 residues: CASSTGTTRGEQFF. CDR3 DNA sequence: TGTGCCAGCAGCACAGGGACCACAAGGGGTGAGCAGTTCTTC. The chain carries TRBV28 and TRBJ2-1, with a tentative D call TRBD1 (6 bases). This CDR3 spans 14 amino acids. Germline V gene lookup returns CDR1 MDHEN and CDR2 SYDVKM. V was cut by 6 bases and J by 9 bases, with 18 bases left in between.

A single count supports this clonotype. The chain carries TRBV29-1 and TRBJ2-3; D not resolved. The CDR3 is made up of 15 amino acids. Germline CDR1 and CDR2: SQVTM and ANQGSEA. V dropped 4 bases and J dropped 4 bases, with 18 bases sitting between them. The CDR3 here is CSVAHSPQGPDTQYF. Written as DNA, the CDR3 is TGCAGCGTTGCACACTCCCCCCAAGGCCCAGATACGCAGTATTTT.

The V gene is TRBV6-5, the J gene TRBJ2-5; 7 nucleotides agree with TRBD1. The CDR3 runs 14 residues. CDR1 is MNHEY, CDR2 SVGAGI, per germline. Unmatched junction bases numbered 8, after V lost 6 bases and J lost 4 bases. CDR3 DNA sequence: TGTGCCAGCAGGATATTCTCAGGGGGAGAGACCCAGTACTTC. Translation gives CASRIFSGGETQYF.

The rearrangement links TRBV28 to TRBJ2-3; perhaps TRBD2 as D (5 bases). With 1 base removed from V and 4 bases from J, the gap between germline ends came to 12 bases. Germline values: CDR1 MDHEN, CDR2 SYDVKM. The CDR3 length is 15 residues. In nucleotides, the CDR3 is TGTGCCAGCAGTTTATTACGTGTGAGGGCAGATACGCAGTATTTT. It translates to CASSLLRVRADTQYF.

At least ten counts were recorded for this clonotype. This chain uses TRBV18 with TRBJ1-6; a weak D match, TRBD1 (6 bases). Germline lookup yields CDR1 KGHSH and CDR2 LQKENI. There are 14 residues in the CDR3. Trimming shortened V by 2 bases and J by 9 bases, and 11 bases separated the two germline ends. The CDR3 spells CASSPNRESSPLHF. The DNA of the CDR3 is TGTGCCAGCTCACCAAACAGGGAAAGTTCACCCCTCCACTTT.

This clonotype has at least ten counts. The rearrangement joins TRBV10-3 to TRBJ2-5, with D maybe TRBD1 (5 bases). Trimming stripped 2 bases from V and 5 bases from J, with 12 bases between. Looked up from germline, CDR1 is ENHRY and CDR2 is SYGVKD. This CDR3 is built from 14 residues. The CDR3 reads CAISEVQKGETQYF. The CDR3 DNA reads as TGTGCCATCAGTGAGGTACAGAAGGGGGAGACCCAGTACTTC.

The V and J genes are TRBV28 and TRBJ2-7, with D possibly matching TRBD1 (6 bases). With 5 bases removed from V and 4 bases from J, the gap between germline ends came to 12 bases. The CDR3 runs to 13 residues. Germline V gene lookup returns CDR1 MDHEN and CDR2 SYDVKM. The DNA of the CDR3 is TGTGCCAGCAGTGGGGGCATGCCGTACGAGCAGTACTTC. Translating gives CASSGGMPYEQYF.

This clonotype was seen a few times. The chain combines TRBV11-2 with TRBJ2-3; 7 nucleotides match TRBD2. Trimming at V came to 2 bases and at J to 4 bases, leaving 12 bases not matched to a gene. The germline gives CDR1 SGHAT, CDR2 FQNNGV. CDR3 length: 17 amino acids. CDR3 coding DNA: TGTGCCAGCAGCTTACGAGGCGGGAGCCCCCGACCAGATACGCAGTATTTT. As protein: CASSLRGGSPRPDTQYF.

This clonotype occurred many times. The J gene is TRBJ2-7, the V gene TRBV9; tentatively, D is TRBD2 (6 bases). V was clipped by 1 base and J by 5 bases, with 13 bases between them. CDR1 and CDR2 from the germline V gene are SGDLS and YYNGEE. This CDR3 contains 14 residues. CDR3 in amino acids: CASSVTAGSHEQYF. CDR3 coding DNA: TGTGCCAGCAGCGTAACTGCGGGAAGTCACGAGCAGTACTTC.

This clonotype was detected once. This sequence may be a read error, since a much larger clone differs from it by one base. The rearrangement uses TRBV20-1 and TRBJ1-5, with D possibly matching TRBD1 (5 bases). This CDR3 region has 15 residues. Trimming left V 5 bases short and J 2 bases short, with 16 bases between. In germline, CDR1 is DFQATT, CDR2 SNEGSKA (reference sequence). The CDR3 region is CSAGLRGFGNQPQHF. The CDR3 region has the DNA TGCAGTGCTGGTTTACGGGGGTTCGGCAATCAGCCCCAGCATTTT.

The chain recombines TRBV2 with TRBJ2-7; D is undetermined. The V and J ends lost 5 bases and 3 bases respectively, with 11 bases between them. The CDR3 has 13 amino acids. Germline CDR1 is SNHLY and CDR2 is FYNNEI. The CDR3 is CASSRWEDYEQYF. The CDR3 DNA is TGTGCCAGCAGTCGGTGGGAAGACTACGAGCAGTACTTC.

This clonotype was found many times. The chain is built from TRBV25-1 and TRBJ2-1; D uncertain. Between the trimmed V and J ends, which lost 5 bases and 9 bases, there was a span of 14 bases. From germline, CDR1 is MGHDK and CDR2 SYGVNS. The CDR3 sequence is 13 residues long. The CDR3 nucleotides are TGTGCCAGCAGTCGCCTCGTGGTGAGTGAGCAGTTCTTC. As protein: CASSRLVVSEQFF.

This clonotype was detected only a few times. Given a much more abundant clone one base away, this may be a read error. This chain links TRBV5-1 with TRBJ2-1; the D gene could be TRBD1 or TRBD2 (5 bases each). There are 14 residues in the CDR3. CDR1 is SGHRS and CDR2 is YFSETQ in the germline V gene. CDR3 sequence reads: CASSLRGLYNERFF. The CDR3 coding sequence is TGCGCCAGCAGCTTACGGGGCCTTTACAATGAGCGGTTCTTC.

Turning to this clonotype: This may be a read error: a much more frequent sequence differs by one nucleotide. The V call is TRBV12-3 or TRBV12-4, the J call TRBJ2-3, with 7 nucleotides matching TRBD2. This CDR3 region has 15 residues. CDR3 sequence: CANSFTAGFTDTQYF. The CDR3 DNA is TGTGCCAACAGTTTTACAGCGGGATTCACAGATACGCAGTATTTT.

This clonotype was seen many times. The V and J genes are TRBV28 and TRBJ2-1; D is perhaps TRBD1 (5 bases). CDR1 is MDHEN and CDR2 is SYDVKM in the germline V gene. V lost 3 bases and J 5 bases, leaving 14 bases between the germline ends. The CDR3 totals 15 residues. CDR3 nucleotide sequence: TGTGCCAGCAGTTTGGGGCAGCAGGTAAACAATGAGCAGTTCTTC. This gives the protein CASSLGQQVNNEQFF.

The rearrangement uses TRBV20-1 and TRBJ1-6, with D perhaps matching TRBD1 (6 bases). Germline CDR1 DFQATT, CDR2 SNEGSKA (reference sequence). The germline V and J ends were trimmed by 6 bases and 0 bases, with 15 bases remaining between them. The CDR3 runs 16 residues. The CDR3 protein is CSAIQQGSSYNSPLHF. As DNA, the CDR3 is TGCAGTGCCATACAACAGGGCAGCTCCTATAATTCACCCCTCCACTTT.

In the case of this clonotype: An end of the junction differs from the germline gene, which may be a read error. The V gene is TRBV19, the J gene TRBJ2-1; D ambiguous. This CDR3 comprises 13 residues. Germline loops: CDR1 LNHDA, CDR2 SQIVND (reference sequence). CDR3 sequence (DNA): TGTGCCGGTAGCCTCCGCTCCTACAATGAGCAGTTCTTC. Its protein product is CAGSLRSYNEQFF.